This T cell receptor beta chain was profiled in a study of blood T cell repertoires in COVID-19. Study information: PBMCs, B-cell-depleted T cells, or T cells provided the cDNA or gDNA that made up the material.

Participants reported their clinical history, and cohort assignment relied on those reports. This clone was recorded once. Authors' analysis steps: The assay estimated nucleated cells by amplifying reference gene primers. The method was immunoSEQ multiplex PCR; TCRdb's version includes in-frame clones alone and lacks a portion of them. V and J calls and clone size are copied from that table; D and trimming were computed from the DNA. Of about 380,000 clones listed, roughly nine tenths are singletons. CDR3 length: 12 amino acids. V lost 4 bases, J lost 3 bases, and 6 bases lay in between. Per germline, CDR1 SGHAT and CDR2 FQDESV (reference sequence).

The TCR sequence derives from a woman in her 30s who had recovered from COVID-19. Sequenced: PBMCs or T cells enriched from blood (not recorded which). The chain links TRBV11-1 to TRBJ2-5; no clear D. CDR3 residues: CASSSQEETQYF. The CDR3 DNA sequence: TGTGCCAGCAGCTCGCAGGAAGAGACCCAGTACTTC.